Sequencing of this T cell receptor beta chain was carried out in a study of blood T cell repertoires in COVID-19. Study overall: Some COVID-19 samples were acute and others convalescent; all came from the United States, Italy and Spain. T cells, B-cell-depleted T cells, or PBMCs provided the cDNA or gDNA that served as material.

This clone occurred a few times. This CDR3 comprises 17 residues. The V gene's germline CDR1 is SGHKS and CDR2 YYEKEE (reference sequence). V was pared by 2 bases and J by 6 bases, with 20 bases between. Original methodology: From reference gene primer amplification, estimates of nucleated cell counts were derived. The table came from immunoSEQ multiplex PCR; TCRdb's copy has only in-frame clones and leaves some out. The V and J calls and clone size come from that table; D and trimming were worked out from the DNA. The table lists roughly 100,000 clones, around 81% of them singletons. This TCR derives from a woman between 65 and 79 years old with acute or convalescent COVID-19. Material for sequencing was peripheral blood. The chain employs TRBV5-5 and TRBJ2-2; TRBD2 might be the D (6 bases). This CDR3 reads CASSLGPGEVSAGELFF. CDR3 in DNA: TGTGCCAGCAGCTTAGGTCCGGGAGAGGTGAGCGCCGGGGAGCTGTTTTTT.